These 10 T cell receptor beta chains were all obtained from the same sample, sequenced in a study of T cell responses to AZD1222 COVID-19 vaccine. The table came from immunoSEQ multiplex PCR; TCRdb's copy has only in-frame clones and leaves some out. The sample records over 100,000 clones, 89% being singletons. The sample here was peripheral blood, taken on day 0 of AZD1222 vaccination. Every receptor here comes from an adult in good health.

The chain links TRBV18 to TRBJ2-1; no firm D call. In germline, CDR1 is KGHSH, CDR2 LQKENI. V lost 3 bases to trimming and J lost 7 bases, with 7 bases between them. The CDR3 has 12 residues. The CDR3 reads CASSPIENEQFF. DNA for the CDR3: TGTGCCAGCTCACCCATAGAGAATGAGCAGTTCTTC.

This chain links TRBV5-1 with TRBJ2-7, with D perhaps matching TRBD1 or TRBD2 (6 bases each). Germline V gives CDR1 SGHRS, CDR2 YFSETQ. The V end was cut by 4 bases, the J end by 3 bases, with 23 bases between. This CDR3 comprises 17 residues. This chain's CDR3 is CASSRIGGTTPDYEQYF. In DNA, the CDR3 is TGCGCCAGCAGCAGAATAGGGGGGACAACCCCCGACTACGAGCAGTACTTC.

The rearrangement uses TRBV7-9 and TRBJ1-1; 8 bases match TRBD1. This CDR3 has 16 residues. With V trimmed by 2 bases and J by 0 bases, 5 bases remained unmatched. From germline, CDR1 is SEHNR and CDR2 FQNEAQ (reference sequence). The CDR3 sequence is CASSLRTGPMNTEAFF. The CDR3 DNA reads TGTGCCAGCAGCTTAAGGACAGGGCCGATGAACACTGAAGCTTTCTTT. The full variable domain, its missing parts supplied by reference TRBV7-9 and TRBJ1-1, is DTGVSQNPRHKITKRGQNVTFRCDPISEHNRLYWYRQTLGQGPEFLTYFQNEAQLEKSRLLSDRFSAERPKGSFSTLEIQRTEQGDSAMYLCASSLRTGPMNTEAFFGQGTRLTVV.

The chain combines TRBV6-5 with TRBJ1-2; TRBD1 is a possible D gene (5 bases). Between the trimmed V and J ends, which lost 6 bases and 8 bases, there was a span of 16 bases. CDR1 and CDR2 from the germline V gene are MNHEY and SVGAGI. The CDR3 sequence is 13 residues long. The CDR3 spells CASSLRGGGGYTF. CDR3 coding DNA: TGTGCCAGCAGCCTCCGCGGGGGGGGAGGCTACACCTTC.

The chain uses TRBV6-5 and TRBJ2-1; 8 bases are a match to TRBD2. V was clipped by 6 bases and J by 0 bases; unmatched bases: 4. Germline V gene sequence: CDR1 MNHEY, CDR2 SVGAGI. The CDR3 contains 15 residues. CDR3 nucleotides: TGTGCCAGCAGACGCGGGGGGAACTCCTACAATGAGCAGTTCTTC. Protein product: CASRRGGNSYNEQFF.

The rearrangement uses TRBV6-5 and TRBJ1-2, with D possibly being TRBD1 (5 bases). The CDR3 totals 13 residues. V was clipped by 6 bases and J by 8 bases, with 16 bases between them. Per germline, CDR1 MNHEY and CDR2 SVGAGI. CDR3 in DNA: TGTGCCAGCAGCCAGACAGCCCAGGGCGGCTACACCTTC. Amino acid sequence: CASSQTAQGGYTF.

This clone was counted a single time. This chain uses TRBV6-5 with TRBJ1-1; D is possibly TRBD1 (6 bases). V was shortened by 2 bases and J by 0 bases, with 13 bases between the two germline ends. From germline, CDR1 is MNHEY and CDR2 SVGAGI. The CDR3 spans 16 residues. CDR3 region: CASSYRPGQLNTEAFF. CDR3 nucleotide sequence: TGTGCCAGCAGTTACAGACCGGGACAATTGAACACTGAAGCTTTCTTT.

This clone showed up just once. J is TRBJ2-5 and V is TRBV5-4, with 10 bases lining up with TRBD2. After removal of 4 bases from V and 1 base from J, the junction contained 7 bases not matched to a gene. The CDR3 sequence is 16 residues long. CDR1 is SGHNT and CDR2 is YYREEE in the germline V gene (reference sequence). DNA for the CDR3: TGTGCCAGCAGCCGTAGCGGGGGGACGACCCAAGAGACCCAGTACTTC. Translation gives CASSRSGGTTQETQYF.

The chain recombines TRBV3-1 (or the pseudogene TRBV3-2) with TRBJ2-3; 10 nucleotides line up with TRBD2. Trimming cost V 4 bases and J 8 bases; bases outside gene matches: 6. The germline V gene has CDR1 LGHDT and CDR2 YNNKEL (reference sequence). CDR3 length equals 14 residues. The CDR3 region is CASSRERGGGTQYF. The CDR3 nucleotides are TGTGCCAGCAGCCGCGAGCGGGGGGGTGGTACGCAGTATTTT.

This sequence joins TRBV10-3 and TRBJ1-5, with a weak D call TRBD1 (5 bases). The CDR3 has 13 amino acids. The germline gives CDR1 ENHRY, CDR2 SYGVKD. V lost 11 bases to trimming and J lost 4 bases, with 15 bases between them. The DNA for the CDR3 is TGTGCCTCCCGGGACCTGGGGAATCAGCCCCAGCATTTT. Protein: CASRDLGNQPQHF.